This T cell receptor (beta chain) comes out of a study of shared clonotypes between healthy human individuals. Findings and caveats of the study: The sole specimen, blood, was sampled, and tissue repertoires likely differ.

The CDR3 loop spans 13 amino acids. Germline-derived CDR1 and CDR2 are MNHEY and SVGAGI. With 5 bases removed from V and 6 bases from J, the gap between germline ends came to 13 bases. Regarding this clone: Its matching antigen is unknown.

Sequencing used immunoSEQ multiplex PCR; TCRdb keeps in-frame clones, though not all of them. The sample lists 330,000 or so clones; roughly 80% were seen once. There were no recent acute infections or vaccinations among the donors, who were healthy HIV-negative adults. This TCR derives from a man younger than 40 in good health. The material sequenced was memory CD4+ T cells sorted from blood. Subset given: CD45RA-negative fraction. The V gene is TRBV6-5, the J gene TRBJ2-5, with D maybe TRBD1 (5 bases). The CDR3 region is CASSPLTVKTQYF. For the CDR3, the DNA is TGTGCCAGCAGTCCGCTGACAGTGAAGACCCAGTACTTC.